The 23 T cell receptor beta chains in this list originate from one sample, sequenced in a study of T cells in localized non-small cell lung cancer. Measured with immunoSEQ multiplex PCR; TCRdb has only the in-frame clones, and not every one. There are 30,000 to 45,000 clones in the sample; roughly 89% occur only once, and less than 8.5% lies in the top ten. Sequenced material: peripheral blood, taken before any cancer treatment. These receptors were collected from a woman aged 40-70 years with stage I lung adenocarcinoma.

This clone was seen a few times. The chain combines TRBV6-5 with TRBJ1-5; D might be TRBD1 (5 bases). V was trimmed by 4 bases and J by 2 bases, leaving 12 bases between them. Germline lookup yields CDR1 MNHEY and CDR2 SVGAGI. This CDR3 is built from 15 residues. Here the CDR3 DNA reads TGTGCCAGCAGTTTGGGGCAAAAGGGCAATCAGCCCCAGCATTTT. Translation: CASSLGQKGNQPQHF.

The rearrangement links TRBV28 to TRBJ1-5; TRBD1 might be the D (5 bases). The length of the CDR3 is 16 residues. Germline CDR1 reads MDHEN; CDR2 reads SYDVKM. Trimming shortened V by 5 bases and J by 1 base, and 15 bases separated the two germline ends. The CDR3 reads CASSILGGNSNQPQHF. In nucleotides, the CDR3 is TGTGCCAGCAGTATTCTGGGGGGGAACAGCAATCAGCCCCAGCATTTT. The full variable domain, rest sourced from reference TRBV28 and TRBJ1-5, is DVKVTQSSRYLVKRTGEKVFLECVQDMDHENMFWYRQDPGLGLRLIYFSYDVKMKEKGDIPEGYSVSREKKERFSLILESASTNQTSMYLCASSILGGNSNQPQHFGDGTRLSIL.

The CDR3 DNA is TGTGCCAGCAGTTCCCTCGGGGGAAAAGAGACCCAGTACTTC. It specifies CASSSLGGKETQYF. The chain joins TRBV28 to TRBJ2-5; the D gene is possibly TRBD2 (6 bases). The CDR3 sequence is 14 residues long. Deletions cut 4 bases from V and 3 bases from J, with 12 bases between. The germline CDR1 and CDR2 sequences are MDHEN and SYDVKM.

The chain joins TRBV14 to TRBJ1-4; D perhaps matches TRBD1 (5 bases). Germline CDR1 SGHDN, CDR2 FVKESK. The CDR3 consists of 18 residues. Trimming left V 1 base short and J 2 bases short, with 17 bases between. CDR3 coding DNA: TGTGCCAGCAGCCAAGCGAAGGGGACTTCCCGGACTAATGAAAAACTGTTTTTT. The encoded protein is CASSQAKGTSRTNEKLFF.

This chain connects TRBV10-2 to TRBJ2-2; D gene uncertain. The germline gives CDR1 WSHSY, CDR2 SAAADI. Trimming left V 2 bases short and J 9 bases short, with 13 bases between. The CDR3 has 14 residues. CDR3 in amino acids: CASSENGKGRELFF. The CDR3 DNA sequence: TGCGCCAGCAGTGAGAATGGAAAAGGAAGGGAGCTGTTTTTT.

J is TRBJ1-2 and V is TRBV27; TRBD1 matches at 7 bases. The V gene's germline CDR1 is MNHEY and CDR2 SMNVEV (reference sequence). The CDR3 covers 15 residues. V lost 2 bases to trimming and J lost 5 bases; unmatched junction nucleotides: 8. The CDR3 coding sequence is TGTGCCAGCAGTTTAAGGGCAGGGGGATTTTATGGCTACACCTTC. Translating gives CASSLRAGGFYGYTF.

This clone was detected a few times. V usage is TRBV6-6 and J usage is TRBJ1-1; TRBD1 matches at 9 bases. V shed 5 bases and J 3 bases; nucleotides not matched to a gene: 4. The CDR3 loop spans 14 amino acids. Germline CDR1 MNHNY, CDR2 SVGAGI (reference sequence). CDR3 coding DNA: TGTGCCAGCAGTCAGACAGGGGGTTACACTGAAGCTTTCTTT. Its protein is CASSQTGGYTEAFF.

In this sample, this clone turned up once. The CDR3 is CASSVRLAASNTGELFF. DNA for the CDR3: TGCGCCAGCAGCGTGAGACTAGCGGCCTCGAACACCGGGGAGCTGTTTTTT. This chain joins TRBV5-1 and TRBJ2-2; 9 bases match TRBD2. Germline loops: CDR1 SGHRS, CDR2 YFSETQ. The trim removed 4 bases at V and 0 bases at J, leaving 7 bases unmatched. CDR3 length: 17 amino acids.

The chain carries TRBV6-1 and TRBJ2-2, with 7 bases identical to TRBD2. This CDR3 spans 15 amino acids. After removal of 3 bases from V and 4 bases from J, the junction contained 5 bases not matched to a gene. Germline loops: CDR1 MNHNS, CDR2 SASEGT. CDR3 in DNA: TGTGCCAGCAGTGAGCGGGGGTACCCCACCGGGGAGCTGTTTTTT. Translation gives CASSERGYPTGELFF.

The genes are TRBV28 and TRBJ1-2, with D possibly TRBD1 on 6 matching bases. From germline, CDR1 is MDHEN and CDR2 SYDVKM. V lost 8 bases to trimming and J lost 3 bases, with 13 bases between them. This CDR3 is 13 amino acids long. The CDR3 nucleotides are TGTGCCAGCTTGGGGGGCGTCGACTATGGCTACACCTTC. Protein product: CASLGGVDYGYTF.

The J gene is TRBJ2-5, the V gene TRBV4-2; D unclear. V lost 0 bases and J 1 base, leaving 12 bases between the germline ends. There are 16 residues in the CDR3. Germline CDR1 is LGHNA and CDR2 is YNFKEQ. The CDR3 region has the DNA TGTGCCAGCAGCCAAGATAACGCTCTCCCCCAAGAGACCCAGTACTTC. Translating it yields CASSQDNALPQETQYF.

J is TRBJ2-3 and V is TRBV9; 14 bases are shared with TRBD2. The germline gives CDR1 SGDLS, CDR2 YYNGEE. V dropped 4 bases and J dropped 4; count of bases not matched to a gene: 8. This CDR3 contains 17 residues. The CDR3 sequence is CASSLRTSGGFADTQYF. CDR3 in DNA: TGTGCCAGCAGCCTTCGGACTAGCGGGGGGTTTGCAGATACGCAGTATTTT.

The genes are TRBV4-1 and TRBJ2-7; 8 bases are a match to TRBD1. With V trimmed by 4 bases and J by 2 bases, 10 bases remained unmatched. This CDR3 has 16 residues. CDR1 is MGHRA and CDR2 is YSYEKL in the germline V gene. CDR3 sequence (DNA): TGCGCCAGCAGCCTAACGCAGACAGGGGAGGCCTACGAGCAGTACTTC. This translates into CASSLTQTGEAYEQYF.

This clone was counted between two and nine times. This chain links TRBV4-1 with TRBJ1-5, with D perhaps TRBD1 (6 bases). The CDR3 runs to 15 residues. Germline V gene sequence: CDR1 MGHRA, CDR2 YSYEKL. Trimming cost V 1 base and J 4 bases, with 11 bases left between them. The CDR3 DNA reads TGCGCCAGCAGCCAAGTAGGGGGGGGTAATCAGCCCCAGCATTTT. This translates into CASSQVGGGNQPQHF.

The rearrangement uses TRBV10-3 and TRBJ1-6; D unclear. The V end was cut by 6 bases, the J end by 10 bases, with 13 bases between. Germline CDR1 is ENHRY and CDR2 is SYGVKD. CDR3 length: 13 residues. CDR3 nucleotides: TGTGCCATCAGCATCAAATCGGACTCACCCCTCCACTTT. Its translation: CAISIKSDSPLHF.

The chain joins TRBV2 to TRBJ1-5; no clear D gene. CDR1 SNHLY and CDR2 FYNNEI come from the germline V gene. The CDR3 length is 13 residues. Trimming took 5 bases from V and 0 from J, leaving 5 bases between them. CDR3 nucleotide sequence: TGTGCCAGCAGTTTAAATAGCAATCAGCCCCAGCATTTT. Protein sequence: CASSLNSNQPQHF.

The V call is TRBV27, the J call TRBJ1-5, with D perhaps matching TRBD1 (6 bases). V lost 4 bases and J 6 bases, leaving 7 bases between the germline ends. From germline, CDR1 is MNHEY and CDR2 SMNVEV (reference sequence). The CDR3 length is 12 residues. CDR3 region: CASSSRGQPQHF. The CDR3 DNA reads as TGTGCCAGCAGTTCCAGGGGTCAGCCCCAGCATTTT.

The rearrangement links TRBV5-4 to TRBJ1-6, with D maybe TRBD1 (6 bases). The V end was cut by 2 bases, the J end by 4 bases, with 10 bases between. The germline V gene encodes CDR1 SGHNT and CDR2 YYREEE (reference sequence). CDR3 length: 15 amino acids. The DNA for the CDR3 is TGTGCCAGCAGCTTCTCCGGACAGTATAATTCACCCCTCCACTTT. This encodes CASSFSGQYNSPLHF.

The chain uses TRBV5-4 and TRBJ1-1; D is ambiguous. The CDR3 runs 14 residues. Trimming left V 7 bases short and J 2 bases short, with 15 bases between. The germline V gene has CDR1 SGHNT and CDR2 YYREEE (reference sequence). The CDR3 DNA reads as TGTGCCAGCTACCTGAACGGGGATAACACTGAAGCTTTCTTT. Translated: CASYLNGDNTEAFF.

The chain has TRBV5-5 and TRBJ1-4; 8 positions match TRBD1. CDR3 size: 14 residues. V lost 4 bases to trimming and J lost 3 bases; unmatched junction nucleotides: 2. The germline gives CDR1 SGHKS, CDR2 YYEKEE (reference sequence). The CDR3 here is CASSDRGSNEKLFF. The CDR3 DNA reads TGTGCCAGCAGCGACAGGGGTTCTAATGAAAAACTGTTTTTT.

CDR3 coding DNA: TGTGCCAGCAGCCCCGGACACATATACGAGCAGTACTTC. It encodes CASSPGHIYEQYF. This chain links TRBV14 with TRBJ2-5, with D perhaps TRBD1 (5 bases). The closer fit of TRBJ2-7 to the DNA end suggests the J call may be wrong. Looked up from germline, CDR1 is SGHDN and CDR2 is FVKESK. This CDR3 is built from 13 residues.

V and J are TRBV19 and TRBJ2-1; 7 nucleotides agree with TRBD1. In germline, CDR1 is LNHDA, CDR2 SQIVND (reference sequence). This CDR3 is built from 15 residues. Trimming cost V 9 bases and J 5 bases; bases outside gene matches: 13. CDR3 loop: CARSLGGLFHNEQFF. As DNA, the CDR3 is TGTGCCAGGTCCTTAGGGGGCCTTTTCCACAATGAGCAGTTCTTC.

The V call is TRBV2, the J call TRBJ2-7, with 10 bases identical to TRBD1. This CDR3 comprises 17 residues. In germline, CDR1 is SNHLY, CDR2 FYNNEI. V was pared by 0 bases and J by 6 bases, with 11 bases of the junction left unmatched. The DNA of the CDR3 is TGTGCCAGCAGTGAAGCCCAACGCGACAGGGGGCGGCGCGAGCAGTACTTC. It is translated as CASSEAQRDRGRREQYF.